These 25 T cell receptor beta chains were all obtained from the same sample, sequenced in a study of CD8+ T cells in alopecia areata. Stated treatment: oral pan-JAK inhibitor, 5-10 mg twice daily. RNA was extracted and reverse transcribed into cDNA as the sequencing template. Assay: immunoSEQ multiplex PCR; the TCRdb copy retains only in-frame clones and omits some. The table includes roughly 60,000 clones, around 45% detected once. The sequenced sample was CD8+ T cells sorted from blood, obtained around week 36, from a patient treated with tofacitinib. These receptors came from a human donor with alopecia areata.

CDR3 region: CASSHRDFPETQYF. As DNA, the CDR3 is TGTGCCAGCAGCCACAGGGATTTTCCAGAGACCCAGTACTTC. The gene calls are TRBV7-9 and TRBJ2-5; TRBD1 is a possible D gene (6 bases). CDR1 is SEHNR, CDR2 FQNEAQ, per germline (reference sequence). This CDR3 region has 14 residues. Trimming removed 5 bases from V and 4 bases from J, with 14 bases in between. Full variable domain (remainder filled in from reference TRBV7-9 and TRBJ2-5): DTGVSQNPRHKITKRGQNVTFRCDPISEHNRLYWYRQTLGQGPEFLTYFQNEAQLEKSRLLSDRFSAERPKGSFSTLEIQRTEQGDSAMYLCASSHRDFPETQYFGPGTRLLVL.

The chain recombines TRBV5-1 with TRBJ2-1; D might be TRBD1 (5 bases). Trimming pared 10 bases from V and 6 bases from J, leaving 17 bases between. This CDR3 is 13 amino acids long. The germline CDR1 and CDR2 sequences are SGHRS and YFSETQ. The CDR3 nucleotides are TGCGCCCACCCAGGGATAACTCTCAATGAGCAGTTCTTC. Its translation: CAHPGITLNEQFF.

V usage is TRBV7-6 and J usage is TRBJ1-1; D is unclear. The CDR3 totals 13 residues. CDR1 SGHVS and CDR2 FNYEAQ come from the germline V gene. Trimming took 2 bases from V and 0 from J, leaving 4 bases between them. The CDR3 nucleotides are TGTGCCAGCAGCTTAAGTGTGAACACTGAAGCTTTCTTT. This sequence encodes CASSLSVNTEAFF.

The chain couples TRBV9 to TRBJ1-5, with a possible D match to TRBD1 (6 bases). This CDR3 region has 14 residues. Germline V CDR1 and CDR2: SGDLS, YYNGEE. The V end lost 4 bases, the J end lost 4 bases, and 12 bases lay between the germline ends. The CDR3 loop is CASSLGQLNQPQHF. CDR3 nucleotides: TGTGCCAGCAGCCTCGGACAGCTTAATCAGCCCCAGCATTTT.

The V gene is TRBV15, the J gene TRBJ2-5; no clear D. The CDR3 is 14 residues long. Germline CDR1 LNHNV, CDR2 YYDKDF (reference sequence). Trimming cost V 0 bases and J 3 bases, with 8 bases left between them. The CDR3 here is CATSREGSEETQYF. The DNA for the CDR3 is TGTGCCACCAGCAGAGAGGGCAGTGAAGAGACCCAGTACTTC.

This rearrangement joins TRBV4-1 to TRBJ2-6, with 8 nucleotides matching TRBD1. Germline CDR1 is MGHRA and CDR2 is YSYEKL. CDR3 length: 18 amino acids. Trimming cost V 1 base and J 1 base; bases outside gene matches: 6. The CDR3 reads CASSQAAGGNSGANVLTF. Here the CDR3 DNA reads TGCGCCAGCAGCCAAGCGGCAGGGGGCAATTCTGGGGCCAACGTCCTGACTTTC.

The chain joins TRBV29-1 to TRBJ2-3; TRBD2 agrees at 13 bases. Germline V gives CDR1 SQVTM, CDR2 ANQGSEA. This CDR3 spans 15 amino acids. Trimming removed 6 bases from V and 5 bases from J; junction bases left unmatched: 8. As DNA, the CDR3 is TGCAGCGTCGTACTAGCGGGAGGGCCCAAAGATACGCAGTATTTT. As protein: CSVVLAGGPKDTQYF.

V is TRBV7-8 and J is TRBJ2-7, with D perhaps TRBD1 (5 bases). The ends were cut back, 5 bases at V and 3 bases at J, with 14 bases in the middle. The CDR3 has 14 residues. Germline CDR1 SGHVS, CDR2 FQNEAQ. The CDR3 coding sequence is TGTGCCAGCAGCCCCCGGACAAACTACTACGAGCAGTACTTC. This codes for CASSPRTNYYEQYF.

The V gene is TRBV29-1, the J gene TRBJ2-7; possibly TRBD1 for D (6 bases). The V end lost 6 bases, the J end lost 3 bases, and 12 bases lay between the germline ends. The CDR3 totals 12 residues. Germline CDR1 SQVTM, CDR2 ANQGSEA. Here the CDR3 DNA reads TGCAGCGTGGCGTGGACAGACTACGAGCAGTACTTC. It translates to CSVAWTDYEQYF.

This chain connects TRBV6-1 to TRBJ2-7, with 7 bases fitting TRBD2. V gave up 5 bases and J gave up 2 bases; unmatched junction bases: 6. CDR3 length equals 14 residues. CDR1 and CDR2 (germline): MNHNS, SASEGT. CDR3 in amino acids: CASSPLGGTYEQYF. Written as DNA, the CDR3 is TGTGCCAGCAGTCCCCTCGGGGGGACCTACGAGCAGTACTTC.

This clone has only a few counts. The chain links TRBV2 to TRBJ2-6; D gene uncertain. Trimming removed 2 bases from V and 5 bases from J, with 4 bases in between. Germline V CDR1 and CDR2: SNHLY, FYNNEI. The CDR3 is made up of 13 amino acids. CDR3 DNA: TGTGCCAGCAGTGAAAAGAGGGCCAACGTCCTGACTTTC. Its protein is CASSEKRANVLTF.

This clone has more than one count but fewer than ten. The genes are TRBV29-1 and TRBJ2-7, with D perhaps assigned TRBD1 or TRBD2 (5 bases each). V was trimmed by 7 bases and J by 1 base, leaving 11 bases between them. The germline V gene encodes CDR1 SQVTM and CDR2 ANQGSEA. The CDR3 is 12 residues long. CDR3 residues: CSAGSVSYEQYF. The DNA for the CDR3 is TGCAGCGCAGGGAGCGTGTCCTACGAGCAGTACTTC.

Details on this clone: This specimen includes other DNA sequences encoding the same CDR3. The genes are TRBV6-1 and TRBJ2-7, with D unclear. The germline V gene encodes CDR1 MNHNS and CDR2 SASEGT. The germline V and J ends were trimmed by 6 bases and 4 bases, with 4 bases remaining between them. The CDR3 contains 10 residues. The DNA for the CDR3 is TGTGCCAGCAGCGGGTACGAGCAGTACTTC. As protein: CASSGYEQYF.

The chain combines TRBV7-9 with TRBJ1-1; D is ambiguous. V was pared by 2 bases and J by 10 bases, with 17 bases between. Germline V gene data show CDR1 as SEHNR and CDR2 as FQNEAQ (reference sequence). The CDR3 covers 14 residues. The CDR3 sequence is CASSLLVLEMGAFF. The CDR3 nucleotides read TGTGCCAGCAGCTTATTGGTTCTGGAGATGGGAGCTTTCTTT.

This clone has more than one count but fewer than ten. The chain employs TRBV29-1 and TRBJ2-5; tentative D call: TRBD2 (5 bases). Germline-derived CDR1 and CDR2 are SQVTM and ANQGSEA. V was pared by 8 bases and J by 7 bases, with 20 bases between. This CDR3 has 13 residues. In nucleotides, the CDR3 is TGCAGCCCCCTCCTCGCCTCCCGGGGGACCCAGTACTTC. This translates into CSPLLASRGTQYF.

This clone was recorded a few times. The J gene is TRBJ2-5, the V gene TRBV5-6; 8 positions match TRBD1. J gave up 4 bases and V 3 bases, and 5 bases lay outside the gene matches. Germline V CDR1 and CDR2: SGHDT, YYEEEE. The CDR3 totals 14 residues. CDR3 in amino acids: CASSWGTGPETQYF. Here the CDR3 DNA reads TGTGCCAGCAGCTGGGGGACAGGCCCAGAGACCCAGTACTTC.

This clone has just a few counts. J is TRBJ2-3 and V is TRBV6-1, with D uncertain. Trimming removed 8 bases at V and 4 bases at J, with 4 bases between. Germline assignment: CDR1 MNHNS and CDR2 SASEGT. The CDR3 is 10 amino acids. In DNA form, the CDR3 reads TGTGCCAGCGTGGCAGATACGCAGTATTTT. Its translation is CASVADTQYF.

The genes are TRBV28 and TRBJ1-5; possibly TRBD1 for D (6 bases). Per the germline V gene, CDR1 is MDHEN and CDR2 is SYDVKM. Trimming left V 5 bases short and J 0 bases short, with 20 bases between. The CDR3 spans 18 residues. The CDR3 DNA reads TGTGCCAGCAGTCGACCCCGGGACGGGGGACATAGCAATCAGCCCCAGCATTTT. Translated, it gives CASSRPRDGGHSNQPQHF.

This clone was picked up a small number of times. The V and J genes are TRBV28 and TRBJ2-1; tentatively, D is TRBD2 (5 bases). Per germline, CDR1 MDHEN and CDR2 SYDVKM. The V end was cut by 2 bases, the J end by 3 bases, with 11 bases between. This CDR3 comprises 15 residues. The CDR3 region is CASSLGERVYNEQFF. Written as DNA, the CDR3 is TGTGCCAGCAGTTTAGGGGAGAGGGTCTACAATGAGCAGTTCTTC.

The V call is TRBV4-1, the J call TRBJ2-1; perhaps D is TRBD1 or TRBD2 (6 bases each). V was trimmed by 6 bases and J by 4 bases, leaving 19 bases between them. The CDR3 length is 16 residues. In germline, CDR1 is MGHRA, CDR2 YSYEKL. DNA of the CDR3: TGCGCCAGCAGTGCAAGGGTAGGGGGGAATTACAATGAGCAGTTCTTC. It encodes CASSARVGGNYNEQFF.

This chain connects TRBV9 to TRBJ2-7; TRBD2 aligns across 11 bases. The CDR3 is made up of 15 amino acids. J gave up 1 base and V 3 bases, and 3 bases lay outside the gene matches. CDR1 and CDR2 (germline): SGDLS, YYNGEE. The CDR3 DNA reads as TGTGCCAGCAGCGCCGGACTAGCGGGTTCCTACGAGCAGTACTTC. As protein: CASSAGLAGSYEQYF.

This sequence joins TRBV6-5 and TRBJ2-7; 13 nucleotides line up with TRBD2. The CDR3 sequence is 15 residues long. Germline V lookup: CDR1 MNHEY, CDR2 SVGAGI. After removal of 4 bases from V and 4 bases from J, the junction contained 4 bases not matched to a gene. The CDR3 nucleotides read TGTGCCAGCAGTTTGGGACTAGCGGGACGTTACGAGCAGTACTTC. This gives the protein CASSLGLAGRYEQYF.

This clone was found once. The chain couples TRBV4-2 to TRBJ1-5; D gene ambiguous. This CDR3 region has 12 residues. The V and J ends lost 3 bases and 5 bases respectively, with 5 bases between them. In germline, CDR1 is LGHNA, CDR2 YNFKEQ. In nucleotides, the CDR3 is TGTGCCAGCAGCCAGTTCGATCAGCCCCAGCATTTT. Translated: CASSQFDQPQHF.

The chain carries TRBV29-1 and TRBJ2-7; TRBD2 agrees at 8 bases. J gave up 7 bases and V 1 base, and 3 bases lay outside the gene matches. Germline V gene lookup returns CDR1 SQVTM and CDR2 ANQGSEA. The CDR3 sequence is 12 residues long. The CDR3 nucleotides are TGCAGCGTTGAAGGAGGACTAGCTGAGCAGTACTTC. It specifies CSVEGGLAEQYF.

The CDR3 spells CASSNRGSGIYEQYF. CDR3 nucleotides: TGTGCCAGCAGCAACCGCGGTAGCGGGATCTACGAGCAGTACTTC. V is TRBV7-8 and J is TRBJ2-7, with 8 bases matching TRBD2. CDR1 and CDR2 (germline): SGHVS, FQNEAQ. Trimming at V came to 5 bases and at J to 3 bases, leaving 9 bases not matched to a gene. This CDR3 is built from 15 residues.